The 14 T cell receptor beta chains reported below all come from one sample, sequenced in a study of blood T cell repertoires in COVID-19. The table came from immunoSEQ multiplex PCR; TCRdb's copy has only in-frame clones and leaves some out. The sample has around 72,000 clones, more than 85% seen once. Sequenced input: peripheral blood. The receptors were gathered from a human donor with active COVID-19. The donor label of this sample is uncertain.

The chain's CDR3 is CASSDPMVGGYNEQFF. In nucleotides, the CDR3 is TGCGCCAGCAGTGACCCAATGGTCGGGGGATACAATGAGCAGTTCTTC. V gene TRBV10-1 combines with J gene TRBJ2-1, with D possibly matching TRBD2 (6 bases). Trimming took 3 bases from V and 4 from J, leaving 16 bases between them. The CDR3 runs to 16 residues. Germline V gene data show CDR1 as WNHNN and CDR2 as SYGVQD (reference sequence).

CDR3 bases: TGCGCCAGCAGCAGTGGGGGACAGGGGAGCGGAAACACCATATATTTT. Amino acids: CASSSGGQGSGNTIYF. The rearrangement uses TRBV5-1 and TRBJ1-3; 10 positions agree with TRBD1. The CDR3 covers 16 residues. After removal of 4 bases from V and 4 bases from J, the junction contained 8 bases not matched to a gene. Germline V CDR1 and CDR2: SGHRS, YFSETQ.

The chain combines TRBV7-9 with TRBJ1-1; no clear D. This CDR3 has 12 amino acids. V was clipped by 8 bases and J by 1 base, with 8 bases between them. The V gene's germline CDR1 is SEHNR and CDR2 FQNEAQ (reference sequence). Written as DNA, the CDR3 is TGTGCCAGCTTAACCGGGAACACTGAAGCTTTCTTT. The encoded protein is CASLTGNTEAFF.

This sequence joins TRBV5-1 and TRBJ2-1; D remains ambiguous. CDR3 size: 12 residues. Between the trimmed V and J ends, which lost 6 bases and 4 bases, there was a span of 8 bases. Germline V gene sequence: CDR1 SGHRS, CDR2 YFSETQ. Written as DNA, the CDR3 is TGCGCCAGCATTTCGGGTTACAATGAGCAGTTCTTC. Translated: CASISGYNEQFF.

This chain connects TRBV19 to TRBJ1-3; D is possibly TRBD1 (6 bases). Germline V gives CDR1 LNHDA, CDR2 SQIVND (reference sequence). V was pared by 7 bases and J by 4 bases, with 17 bases between. This CDR3 is 15 amino acids long. CDR3 nucleotide sequence: TGTGCCAGTAACCCGACAGGCCCTGGGGGAAACACCATATATTTT. Amino acids: CASNPTGPGGNTIYF.

The rearrangement links TRBV6-5 to TRBJ1-2, with unresolved D. Germline-derived CDR1 and CDR2 are MNHEY and SVGAGI. With 0 bases removed from V and 0 bases from J, the gap between germline ends came to 5 bases. This CDR3 is built from 14 residues. The CDR3 region is CASSYSAANYGYTF. The CDR3 DNA sequence: TGTGCCAGCAGTTACTCAGCGGCTAACTATGGCTACACCTTC.

The chain links TRBV3-1 (or the pseudogene TRBV3-2) to TRBJ2-3; D is unresolved. Germline loops: CDR1 LGHDT, CDR2 YNNKEL (reference sequence). The CDR3 totals 16 residues. V was trimmed by 1 base and J by 2 bases, leaving 13 bases between them. CDR3 bases: TGTGCCAGCAGCCAAGGGGCGTTGGCCCTCACAGATACGCAGTATTTT. Amino acids: CASSQGALALTDTQYF.

The chain carries TRBV13 and TRBJ1-4; a weak D match, TRBD1 (5 bases). The CDR3 contains 17 residues. V lost 4 bases to trimming and J lost 0 bases, with 15 bases between them. The V gene's germline CDR1 is PRHDT and CDR2 FYEKMQ (reference sequence). CDR3: CASSSGTVTATNEKLFF. The CDR3, as DNA: TGTGCCAGCAGCTCCGGGACTGTGACAGCAACTAATGAAAAACTGTTTTTT.

This chain connects TRBV7-2 to TRBJ2-1; 12 nucleotides line up with TRBD2. The CDR3 contains 14 residues. Per the germline V gene, CDR1 is SGHTA and CDR2 is FQGNSA. J was trimmed by 6 bases and V by 6 bases; bases with no gene match: 3. This CDR3 is CASRLAGGSNEQFF. In DNA form, the CDR3 reads TGTGCCAGCAGACTAGCGGGAGGAAGCAATGAGCAGTTCTTC.

This CDR3 is CASSTDRGYEQYF. Here the CDR3 DNA reads TGTGCCAGCAGTACGGACAGGGGCTACGAGCAGTACTTC. This rearrangement joins TRBV6-4 to TRBJ2-7, with TRBD1 matching 9 bases. V trimming: 5 bases; J trimming: 3 bases; junction bases outside the gene matches: 2. Germline CDR1 reads MRHNA; CDR2 reads SNTAGT. CDR3 length equals 13 residues.

The chain employs TRBV20-1 and TRBJ2-1, with 8 nucleotides matching TRBD2. V gave up 3 bases and J gave up 6 bases; unmatched junction bases: 10. There are 15 residues in the CDR3. Looked up from germline, CDR1 is DFQATT and CDR2 is SNEGSKA (reference sequence). The CDR3 here is CSASLRAGAFNEQFF. In DNA form, the CDR3 reads TGCAGTGCTAGTTTACGAGCGGGGGCTTTCAATGAGCAGTTCTTC.

The chain is built from TRBV5-1 and TRBJ2-5, with 8 positions matching TRBD1. The CDR3 has 14 amino acids. Germline V gene data show CDR1 as SGHRS and CDR2 as YFSETQ. Germline trimming cut 0 bases from V and 3 bases from J; bases unmatched to any gene: 1. CDR3 loop: CASSLGTGKETQYF. Written as DNA, the CDR3 is TGCGCCAGCAGCTTGGGGACAGGGAAAGAGACCCAGTACTTC.

The rearrangement links TRBV9 to TRBJ2-1; 7 positions match TRBD2. Per germline, CDR1 SGDLS and CDR2 YYNGEE. This CDR3 is 16 amino acids long. Losses at the gene ends were 3 bases for V and 3 bases for J; bases not matched to a gene: 9. The CDR3 nucleotides read TGTGCCAGCAGCGCCCCAGCGGGACCTTACTACAATGAGCAGTTCTTC. Protein product: CASSAPAGPYYNEQFF.

This clone was picked up one time. The chain employs TRBV12-3 or TRBV12-4 and TRBJ2-2, with unresolved D. The V end was cut by 3 bases, the J end by 7 bases, with 6 bases between. This CDR3 comprises 12 residues. CDR3 amino acids: CASSFPYGELFF. CDR3 sequence (DNA): TGTGCCAGCAGTTTCCCGTACGGGGAGCTGTTTTTT.